Following are 31 T cell receptor beta chains from one sample sequenced in a study of shared clonotypes between healthy human individuals. Naive-designated CD8 cells lacked CD45RO, were positively enriched for CCR7, and omitted terminally differentiated effector memory CD45RA+ cells. The method was immunoSEQ multiplex PCR; TCRdb's version includes in-frame clones alone and lacks a portion of them. The sample includes about 2,200,000 clones, roughly 91% seen only once; the top ten take 1.5% to 2%. The sample taken for sequencing was naive CD8+ T cells from PBMCs. Receptor source: a young man in good health. Some clones in this sample may be carry-over from other donors' samples.

This clone was observed once. The rearrangement links TRBV6-5 to TRBJ2-7, with D possibly matching TRBD2 (5 bases). In germline, CDR1 is MNHEY, CDR2 SVGAGI. This CDR3 has 13 amino acids. V was shortened by 8 bases and J by 2 bases, with 13 bases between the two germline ends. The chain's CDR3 is CASAAEGPYEQYF. CDR3 DNA: TGTGCCAGCGCGGCCGAGGGCCCCTACGAGCAGTACTTC.

V and J are TRBV27 and TRBJ2-2, with 7 bases aligning to TRBD2. Trimming cost V 6 bases and J 6 bases; bases outside gene matches: 7. The germline CDR1 and CDR2 sequences are MNHEY and SMNVEV (reference sequence). The CDR3 spans 14 residues. CDR3 in amino acids: CASSSGGRAGELFF. In nucleotides, the CDR3 is TGTGCCAGCAGCTCCGGGGGGAGGGCCGGGGAGCTGTTTTTT.

This clone was detected once. The rearrangement links TRBV28 to TRBJ2-4; 7 nucleotides match TRBD2. The CDR3 spans 16 residues. The V gene's germline CDR1 is MDHEN and CDR2 SYDVKM. V was clipped by 2 bases and J by 2 bases; unmatched bases: 6. CDR3 in DNA: TGTGCCAGCAGTTTAGGGGGGGAGGGAACCAAAAACATTCAGTACTTC. This translates into CASSLGGEGTKNIQYF.

V usage is TRBV30 and J usage is TRBJ2-7; 11 bases map to TRBD1. J lost 2 bases, V lost 3 bases, and 3 bases had no gene match. Looked up from germline, CDR1 is GTSNPN and CDR2 is SVGIG (reference sequence). This CDR3 has 14 amino acids. The CDR3 protein is CAWRRDRGTYEQYF. For the CDR3, the DNA is TGTGCCTGGAGGAGGGACAGGGGGACCTACGAGCAGTACTTC.

V and J are TRBV27 and TRBJ1-5, with D perhaps matching TRBD1 (5 bases). Germline V gives CDR1 MNHEY, CDR2 SMNVEV (reference sequence). V dropped 3 bases and J dropped 6 bases, with 12 bases sitting between them. The length of the CDR3 is 14 residues. In nucleotides, the CDR3 is TGTGCCAGCAGTTTCTCGGGGGGGAGTCAGCCCCAGCATTTT. Amino acids: CASSFSGGSQPQHF.

This clone was seen at least ten times. V and J are TRBV7-3 and TRBJ2-3; the D is unclear. Trimming left V 1 base short and J 0 bases short, with 17 bases between. This CDR3 has 18 residues. Germline loops: CDR1 SGHTA, CDR2 FQGTGA. CDR3 DNA: TGTGCCAGCAGCTTAAATTCGGCAACGCCTACTAGCACAGATACGCAGTATTTT. Its protein product is CASSLNSATPTSTDTQYF. Complete variable domain (other parts from reference TRBV7-3 and TRBJ2-3): GAGVSQTPSNKVTEKGKYVELRCDPISGHTALYWYRQSLGQGPEFLIYFQGTGAADDSGLPNDRFFAVRPEGSVSTLKIQRTERGDSAVYLCASSLNSATPTSTDTQYFGPGTRLTVL.

This chain connects TRBV5-6 to TRBJ2-7; 10 nucleotides match TRBD1. Trimming took 4 bases from V and 4 from J; bases not matched to a gene: 14. The CDR3 contains 17 residues. Germline CDR1 is SGHDT and CDR2 is YYEEEE. CDR3 amino acids: CASSPGTGVLFQYEQYF. The CDR3 DNA reads as TGTGCCAGCAGCCCCGGGACAGGGGTTCTATTCCAATACGAGCAGTACTTC.

The chain carries TRBV28 and TRBJ1-2, with 8 bases identical to TRBD1. The V and J ends lost 6 bases and 4 bases, in that order; junction bases with no gene match: 10. The germline CDR1 and CDR2 sequences are MDHEN and SYDVKM. The CDR3 is 15 residues long. CDR3 protein: CASRNQGALIYGYTF. The CDR3, as DNA: TGTGCCAGCAGAAACCAGGGGGCGCTTATCTATGGCTACACCTTC.

This clone was counted a single time. The chain has TRBV4-1 and TRBJ2-6; D is uncertain. This CDR3 comprises 14 residues. Germline V lookup: CDR1 MGHRA, CDR2 YSYEKL. With 4 bases removed from V and 2 bases from J, the gap between germline ends came to 6 bases. CDR3 protein: CASSLSPGANVLTF. The CDR3 DNA reads TGCGCCAGCAGCCTCTCTCCTGGGGCCAACGTCCTGACTTTC.

The J gene is TRBJ2-7, the V gene TRBV5-1, with a weak D call TRBD2 (7 bases). Germline V gene lookup returns CDR1 SGHRS and CDR2 YFSETQ. This CDR3 comprises 16 residues. V lost 0 bases to trimming and J lost 0 bases, with 13 bases between them. CDR3 DNA: TGCGCCAGCAGCTTGGTCGGGGGGCTGATCTCCTACGAGCAGTACTTC. This codes for CASSLVGGLISYEQYF.

The CDR3 DNA is TGTGCCAGCAGCCCGCCACTGGCGTACTGGGGGACCCAGTACTTC. It yields the protein CASSPPLAYWGTQYF. The chain uses TRBV5-8 and TRBJ2-5, with no clear D. The germline V gene encodes CDR1 SGHTS and CDR2 YDEGEE. Between the trimmed V and J ends, which lost 4 bases and 7 bases, there was a span of 20 bases. The CDR3 runs 15 residues.

In its sample, this clone was seen once. The sample carries other DNA sequences with the same CDR3. The rearrangement joins TRBV7-3 to TRBJ2-2; a possible D gene is TRBD2 (5 bases). Per germline, CDR1 SGHTA and CDR2 FQGTGA. The CDR3 contains 13 residues. V lost 3 bases, J lost 5 bases, and 7 bases lay in between. The CDR3 loop is CASSFRGTGELFF. Here the CDR3 DNA reads TGTGCCAGCAGCTTTCGCGGGACCGGGGAGCTGTTTTTT. Full variable domain (missing parts from reference TRBV7-3 and TRBJ2-2): GAGVSQTPSNKVTEKGKYVELRCDPISGHTALYWYRQSLGQGPEFLIYFQGTGAADDSGLPNDRFFAVRPEGSVSTLKIQRTERGDSAVYLCASSFRGTGELFFGEGSRLTVL.

This clone appeared once. This rearrangement joins TRBV5-1 to TRBJ2-4, with TRBD1 matching 9 bases. This CDR3 has 15 amino acids. The V gene end was trimmed by 0 bases and the J gene end by 4 bases; junction bases not matched to a gene: 2. Germline V gene lookup returns CDR1 SGHRS and CDR2 YFSETQ. The CDR3 reads CASSLVGTGKNIQYF. Written as DNA, the CDR3 is TGCGCCAGCAGCTTGGTTGGGACAGGGAAAAACATTCAGTACTTC.

This clone was picked up a small number of times. The rearrangement uses TRBV27 and TRBJ1-1; D unclear. Germline CDR1 is MNHEY and CDR2 is SMNVEV (reference sequence). V was shortened by 5 bases and J by 0 bases, with 13 bases between the two germline ends. The CDR3 is made up of 15 amino acids. The CDR3: CASSPLSVLNTEAFF. CDR3 nucleotide sequence: TGTGCCAGCAGTCCCCTCTCCGTACTGAACACTGAAGCTTTCTTT.

This chain links TRBV4-1 with TRBJ1-5; 7 nucleotides align to TRBD1. CDR3 size: 19 residues. The germline V gene encodes CDR1 MGHRA and CDR2 YSYEKL. Trimming removed 0 bases from V and 0 bases from J; junction bases left unmatched: 11. The CDR3 spells CASSQETGTVVYSNQPQHF. In nucleotides, the CDR3 is TGCGCCAGCAGCCAAGAAACCGGGACAGTGGTATATAGCAATCAGCCCCAGCATTTT.

The gene calls are TRBV6-5 and TRBJ1-5, with D tentatively TRBD1 (5 bases). The CDR3 has 15 amino acids. CDR1 is MNHEY, CDR2 SVGAGI, per germline. V dropped 6 bases and J dropped 1 base, with 13 bases sitting between them. CDR3 region: CASRRGVESNQPQHF. The DNA of the CDR3 is TGTGCCAGCAGAAGAGGGGTTGAAAGCAATCAGCCCCAGCATTTT.

The J gene is TRBJ2-1, the V gene TRBV7-9, with a possible D match to TRBD1 (6 bases). The CDR3 is made up of 12 amino acids. Trimming shortened V by 8 bases and J by 8 bases, and 13 bases separated the two germline ends. The V gene's germline CDR1 is SEHNR and CDR2 FQNEAQ (reference sequence). The CDR3 loop reads CASATRGDEQFF. The DNA of the CDR3 is TGTGCCAGCGCAACCAGGGGCGATGAGCAGTTCTTC. Variable domain in full (rest from reference TRBV7-9 and TRBJ2-1): DTGVSQNPRHKITKRGQNVTFRCDPISEHNRLYWYRQTLGQGPEFLTYFQNEAQLEKSRLLSDRFSAERPKGSFSTLEIQRTEQGDSAMYLCASATRGDEQFFGPGTRLTVL.

The chain combines TRBV4-2 with TRBJ2-7; 15 bases fit TRBD2. Looked up from germline, CDR1 is LGHNA and CDR2 is YNFKEQ. The V and J ends lost 4 bases and 3 bases, in that order; junction bases with no gene match: 7. The CDR3 has 17 amino acids. Here the CDR3 reads CASSLEGLAGGIYEQYF. For the CDR3, the DNA is TGTGCCAGCAGCCTCGAAGGACTAGCGGGAGGGATCTACGAGCAGTACTTC.

The chain recombines TRBV30 with TRBJ1-3; D is possibly TRBD1 (5 bases). The CDR3 consists of 12 residues. V lost 5 bases to trimming and J lost 5 bases, with 10 bases between them. Looked up from germline, CDR1 is GTSNPN and CDR2 is SVGIG (reference sequence). CDR3 DNA: TGTGCCTGGCAGGGCCTCAGAAACACCATATATTTT. Protein: CAWQGLRNTIYF.

This chain uses TRBV7-9 with TRBJ2-1; TRBD2 might be the D (5 bases). The V end was cut by 3 bases, the J end by 7 bases, with 13 bases between. This CDR3 has 14 residues. Germline V lookup: CDR1 SEHNR, CDR2 FQNEAQ (reference sequence). The CDR3 bases are TGTGCCAGCAGCTTGTCGCCGGGGATAAATGAGCAGTTCTTC. Residues: CASSLSPGINEQFF.

This sequence joins TRBV11-2 and TRBJ2-3; D is possibly TRBD2 (5 bases). V was clipped by 4 bases and J by 0 bases, with 20 bases between them. Germline V gene lookup returns CDR1 SGHAT and CDR2 FQNNGV. CDR3 length equals 18 residues. CDR3 sequence: CASSSRFGRAGSTDTQYF. CDR3 nucleotide sequence: TGTGCCAGCAGCTCGCGCTTTGGACGGGCGGGCAGCACAGATACGCAGTATTTT.

On this clone: Germline and junction disagree at one end, which may indicate a read error. The chain carries TRBV6-1 and TRBJ1-5; possibly TRBD1 for D (6 bases). The CDR3 has 16 residues. The germline CDR1 and CDR2 sequences are MNHNS and SASEGT. Here the CDR3 DNA reads TGTGCCAGCAGAGAAGGGGGGCACTATAGCAATCAGCCCCAGCATTTT. Protein: CASREGGHYSNQPQHF.

The rearrangement joins TRBV15 to TRBJ1-2; unclear D gene. Germline CDR1 is LNHNV and CDR2 is YYDKDF (reference sequence). CDR3 length: 15 residues. V was cut by 0 bases and J by 7 bases, with 15 bases left in between. The CDR3 sequence is CATSRDMSRPSGYTF. Written as DNA, the CDR3 is TGTGCCACCAGCAGAGATATGAGCCGCCCGAGTGGCTACACCTTC.

A note on this clone: Other DNA variants within this sample encode the same CDR3. The chain carries TRBV15 and TRBJ2-5, with D perhaps matching TRBD2 (6 bases). Germline values: CDR1 LNHNV, CDR2 YYDKDF (reference sequence). The CDR3 length is 13 residues. V was shortened by 1 base and J by 5 bases, with 8 bases between the two germline ends. The CDR3 sequence is CATSRGGRETQYF. CDR3 nucleotides: TGTGCCACCAGCAGAGGGGGGAGGGAGACCCAGTACTTC.

This chain joins TRBV10-2 and TRBJ2-2, with D possibly being TRBD2 (6 bases). This CDR3 region has 17 residues. The V end was cut by 3 bases, the J end by 2 bases, with 16 bases between. Per the germline V gene, CDR1 is WSHSY and CDR2 is SAAADI. The CDR3 DNA sequence: TGCGCCAGCAGTGAAGGTAGCGGAAGCATAAACACCGGGGAGCTGTTTTTT. It codes for CASSEGSGSINTGELFF.

This chain connects TRBV4-1 to TRBJ2-7, with TRBD1 matching 8 bases. This CDR3 contains 15 residues. Losses at the gene ends were 3 bases for V and 2 bases for J; bases not matched to a gene: 6. Germline V gene lookup returns CDR1 MGHRA and CDR2 YSYEKL. As DNA, the CDR3 is TGCGCCAGCAGCCACCCGGGACAGGACGCCTACGAGCAGTACTTC. Its protein product is CASSHPGQDAYEQYF.

This CDR3 is CASSSVAGYSYNEQFF. CDR3 DNA: TGTGCCAGCAGTTCCGTAGCGGGATACTCCTACAATGAGCAGTTCTTC. The chain links TRBV27 to TRBJ2-1; 8 bases align to TRBD2. J was trimmed by 0 bases and V by 4 bases; bases with no gene match: 5. Germline V gene data show CDR1 as MNHEY and CDR2 as SMNVEV (reference sequence). The CDR3 totals 16 residues.

With respect to this clone: Other DNA sequences in this specimen translate into the identical CDR3. The rearrangement links TRBV27 to TRBJ2-1; maybe TRBD2 (5 bases). The CDR3 length is 13 residues. Germline assignment: CDR1 MNHEY and CDR2 SMNVEV (reference sequence). V dropped 5 bases and J dropped 5 bases, with 10 bases sitting between them. The CDR3 DNA reads TGTGCCAGCAGTCTCTCCGGGAACAATGAGCAGTTCTTC. Amino acids: CASSLSGNNEQFF.

A word on this clone: At the DNA level, this CDR3 is encoded by other sequences in the same sample as well. V and J are TRBV7-9 and TRBJ2-5, with D uncertain. The closer fit of TRBJ2-7 to the DNA end suggests the J call may be wrong. The CDR3 is made up of 13 amino acids. The V gene's germline CDR1 is SEHNR and CDR2 FQNEAQ (reference sequence). CDR3 sequence (DNA): TGTGCCAGCAGCTTAGGAGCCTCCTACGAGCAGTACTTC. Translating gives CASSLGASYEQYF.

V usage is TRBV5-1 and J usage is TRBJ1-2; 11 bases match TRBD1. The germline CDR1 and CDR2 sequences are SGHRS and YFSETQ. V shed 4 bases and J 4 bases; nucleotides not matched to a gene: 6. This CDR3 is built from 15 residues. The CDR3 reads CASSMSGTGGYGYTF. CDR3 in DNA: TGCGCCAGCAGCATGTCCGGGACAGGGGGCTATGGCTACACCTTC.

Comments on this clone: At the DNA level, this CDR3 is encoded by other sequences in the same sample as well. The chain combines TRBV7-6 with TRBJ2-7; D unclear. Germline lookup yields CDR1 SGHVS and CDR2 FNYEAQ. The V end lost 2 bases, the J end lost 6 bases, and 8 bases lay between the germline ends. This CDR3 has 12 amino acids. The DNA for the CDR3 is TGTGCCAGCAGCTTACTTGGCAGCGAGCAGTACTTC. Amino acids: CASSLLGSEQYF. Supplemented by reference TRBV7-6 and TRBJ2-7, the full variable domain reads GAGVSQSPRYKVTKRGQDVALRCDPISGHVSLYWYRQALGQGPEFLTYFNYEAQQDKSGLPNDRFSAERPEGSISTLTIQRTEQRDSAMYRCASSLLGSEQYFGPGTRLTVT.